These 18 T cell receptor beta chains originate from one sample sequenced in a study of T cells in tuberculosis. Libraries were prepared by immunoSEQ multiplex PCR; TCRdb keeps only in-frame clonotypes and omits some of them. There are about 49,000 clones in the sample; nearly 95% occur only once, and 1.4% to 1.5% lies in the top ten. Time point here: new active TB diagnosis, blood taken before or within 7 days of starting treatment. Material: PBMCs, obtained at tuberculosis diagnosis. The source is an adult with tuberculosis.

The V and J genes are TRBV27 and TRBJ1-1; possible D gene TRBD1, 5 bases. The CDR3 runs to 13 residues. Per germline, CDR1 MNHEY and CDR2 SMNVEV (reference sequence). Trimming removed 8 bases at V and 1 base at J, with 11 bases between. The CDR3 coding sequence is TGTGCCAGCCAAGCGGGGGGGAACACTGAAGCTTTCTTT. Protein product: CASQAGGNTEAFF.

The chain links TRBV5-1 to TRBJ2-5; 7 nucleotides agree with TRBD2. CDR3 length: 13 residues. Germline values: CDR1 SGHRS, CDR2 YFSETQ. V dropped 2 bases and J dropped 3; count of bases not matched to a gene: 1. CDR3 bases: TGCGCCAGCAGCTTTGCGGGAGAAGAGACCCAGTACTTC. Protein sequence: CASSFAGEETQYF. Combining the CDR3 with reference TRBV5-1 and TRBJ2-5 gives the whole variable domain KAGVTQTPRYLIKTRGQQVTLSCSPISGHRSVSWYQQTPGQGLQFLFEYFSETQRNKGNFPGRFSGRQFSNSRSEMNVSTLELGDSALYLCASSFAGEETQYFGPGTRLLVL.

The rearrangement joins TRBV2 to TRBJ1-1, with D possibly matching TRBD1 (5 bases). Germline CDR1 and CDR2: SNHLY and FYNNEI. V was pared by 7 bases and J by 0 bases, with 9 bases between. This CDR3 comprises 13 residues. CDR3 sequence (DNA): TGTGCCAGCAAACAGGTCATGAACACTGAAGCTTTCTTT. Its translation: CASKQVMNTEAFF. The full variable domain, rest sourced from reference TRBV2 and TRBJ1-1, is EPEVTQTPSHQVTQMGQEVILRCVPISNHLYFYWYRQILGQKVEFLVSFYNNEISEKSEIFDDQFSVERPDGSNFTLKIRSTKLEDSAMYFCASKQVMNTEAFFGQGTRLTVV.

This chain joins TRBV4-1 and TRBJ2-7; a possible D gene is TRBD2 (5 bases). The CDR3 is made up of 16 amino acids. V was pared by 1 base and J by 4 bases, with 17 bases between. CDR1 and CDR2 (germline): MGHRA, YSYEKL. The CDR3: CASSQGGSSTVYEQYF. DNA of the CDR3: TGCGCCAGCAGCCAAGGTGGGAGTTCGACGGTATACGAGCAGTACTTC.

The sample holds one count of this clone. CDR3 region: CATSRRTLDPYEQYF. The CDR3 nucleotides are TGTGCCACCAGCAGGAGGACACTGGACCCCTACGAGCAGTACTTC. This rearrangement joins TRBV15 to TRBJ2-7; D possibly corresponds to TRBD1 (5 bases). The CDR3 contains 15 residues. Germline values: CDR1 LNHNV, CDR2 YYDKDF (reference sequence). V was shortened by 3 bases and J by 2 bases, with 14 bases between the two germline ends.

The J gene is TRBJ1-1, the V gene TRBV10-3; D unresolved. The CDR3 sequence is 15 residues long. V lost 5 bases, J lost 0 bases, and 13 bases lay in between. Germline V lookup: CDR1 ENHRY, CDR2 SYGVKD. CDR3 sequence reads: CAISRSGEMNTEAFF. Written as DNA, the CDR3 is TGTGCCATCAGTAGATCCGGGGAAATGAACACTGAAGCTTTCTTT.

The CDR3 reads CASSRQGVHEQYF. The CDR3 DNA follows: TGTGCCAGCAGTCGACAGGGAGTCCACGAGCAGTACTTC. The chain joins TRBV6-5 to TRBJ2-7; 7 nucleotides match TRBD1. With 5 bases clipped from V and 5 bases from J, the junction kept 6 bases outside the gene matches. Per germline, CDR1 MNHEY and CDR2 SVGAGI. This CDR3 has 13 amino acids.

This chain uses TRBV11-2 with TRBJ2-7; 9 bases align to TRBD1. After removal of 4 bases from V and 4 bases from J, the junction contained 8 bases not matched to a gene. Germline-derived CDR1 and CDR2 are SGHAT and FQNNGV. The CDR3 has 15 amino acids. This CDR3 is CASSSPQGAGYEQYF. CDR3 DNA sequence: TGTGCCAGCAGCTCTCCACAGGGGGCTGGGTACGAGCAGTACTTC.

The CDR3, as DNA: TGTGCCAGCAGTGAGACAGGGGGTCCCTATGGCTACACCTTC. Its translation: CASSETGGPYGYTF. This chain uses TRBV6-1 with TRBJ1-2; TRBD1 aligns across 9 bases. With 3 bases clipped from V and 4 bases from J, the junction kept 3 bases outside the gene matches. The CDR3 totals 14 residues. Looked up from germline, CDR1 is MNHNS and CDR2 is SASEGT.

The chain links TRBV5-1 to TRBJ2-3; 10 bases align to TRBD2. Trimming took 2 bases from V and 3 from J; bases not matched to a gene: 3. The CDR3 runs 15 residues. Germline V CDR1 and CDR2: SGHRS, YFSETQ. CDR3 in amino acids: CASSFASGRTDTQYF. The CDR3 DNA reads as TGCGCCAGCAGCTTCGCTAGCGGGAGAACAGATACGCAGTATTTT. Full variable domain (rest looked up from reference TRBV5-1 and TRBJ2-3): KAGVTQTPRYLIKTRGQQVTLSCSPISGHRSVSWYQQTPGQGLQFLFEYFSETQRNKGNFPGRFSGRQFSNSRSEMNVSTLELGDSALYLCASSFASGRTDTQYFGPGTRLTVL.

In this sample, this clone turned up once. In nucleotides, the CDR3 is TGTGCCAGCAGTCATACGCCTTTTTTAACAACTAAGAACACTGAAGCTTTCTTT. Encoded protein: CASSHTPFLTTKNTEAFF. This rearrangement joins TRBV7-6 to TRBJ1-1; no definite D call. The CDR3 spans 18 residues. CDR1 SGHVS and CDR2 FNYEAQ come from the germline V gene. The V and J ends lost 6 bases and 1 base respectively, with 24 bases between them.

This chain uses TRBV27 with TRBJ2-7; D might be TRBD1 (7 bases). CDR3 length equals 15 residues. Germline V CDR1 and CDR2: MNHEY, SMNVEV (reference sequence). Trimming cost V 2 bases and J 2 bases, with 13 bases left between them. CDR3 sequence reads: CASSLRAGGTYEQYF. The DNA for the CDR3 is TGTGCCAGCAGTTTAAGGGCAGGGGGGACCTACGAGCAGTACTTC.

J is TRBJ2-1 and V is TRBV15, with 7 bases aligning to TRBD2. Germline-derived CDR1 and CDR2 are LNHNV and YYDKDF (reference sequence). J gave up 5 bases and V 3 bases, and 13 bases lay outside the gene matches. This CDR3 spans 17 amino acids. CDR3 region: CATSSHAWGRVDNEQFF. DNA for the CDR3: TGTGCCACCAGCAGTCATGCCTGGGGGAGGGTAGACAATGAGCAGTTCTTC.

V is TRBV7-3 and J is TRBJ2-1, with D possibly TRBD2 on 5 matching bases. Germline lookup yields CDR1 SGHTA and CDR2 FQGTGA. This CDR3 is built from 15 residues. V lost 5 bases and J lost 5, with 16 bases in between. The CDR3 DNA reads as TGTGCCAGCAGCCGCGGGTCCAAAGGCAACAATGAGCAGTTCTTC. It codes for CASSRGSKGNNEQFF.

J is TRBJ1-2 and V is TRBV7-2; D ambiguous. Germline V gene lookup returns CDR1 SGHTA and CDR2 FQGNSA. V was pared by 5 bases and J by 4 bases, with 17 bases between. The CDR3 is 15 residues long. The CDR3 protein is CASSRASRQVYGYTF. CDR3 coding DNA: TGTGCCAGCAGCCGCGCGAGCCGTCAGGTCTATGGCTACACCTTC.

This chain uses TRBV28 with TRBJ1-2; D unclear. There are 12 residues in the CDR3. CDR1 is MDHEN and CDR2 is SYDVKM in the germline V gene. Trimming took 5 bases from V and 2 from J, leaving 6 bases between them. CDR3 in DNA: TGTGCCAGCAGTGTTCAGAACTATGGCTACACCTTC. It specifies CASSVQNYGYTF.

The chain has TRBV6-5 and TRBJ2-3; tentatively, D is TRBD2 (5 bases). Trimming took 10 bases from V and 2 from J, leaving 13 bases between them. The CDR3 loop spans 13 amino acids. CDR1 is MNHEY and CDR2 is SVGAGI in the germline V gene. The CDR3 is CATQRGPTDTQYF. The DNA for the CDR3 is TGTGCCACCCAACGGGGTCCCACAGATACGCAGTATTTT.

The DNA of the CDR3 is TGTGCCACTAGGGTAGCGGGAGGGAACAATGAGCAGTTCTTC. The encoded protein is CATRVAGGNNEQFF. The gene calls are TRBV30 and TRBJ2-1; TRBD2 aligns across 11 bases. This CDR3 has 14 residues. Germline trimming cut 8 bases from V and 5 bases from J; bases unmatched to any gene: 8. Germline CDR1 GTSNPN, CDR2 SVGIG (reference sequence).